The T cell receptor (beta chain) described here comes from a study of T-cell reconstitution after alpha-beta-depleted transplantation in children listed by TCRdb under 2016. Notes on the research overall: Using TCR repertoire profiling, the study followed T-cell immune reconstitution in a quantitative way in children after TCRalphabeta/CD19-depleted allogeneic hematopoietic cell transplantation.

The junction shows trimming of 6 bases on V and 2 bases on J, plus 16 bases between the germline ends. The CDR3 runs 14 residues from the cysteine to the phenylalanine. Only the CDR3 DNA stays, 42 bases, in frame from base 1. Sequences DFQATT (CDR1) and SNEGSKA (CDR2) are obtained from the germline V gene (reference sequence). The study at large found these results: In some patients, the high TCRbeta diversity seen at day 60 was put down to recipient T cells and intrathymic progenitors that had survived conditioning. Apparently early alphabetaT-cell count recovery about two months after transplant reportedly relied on only several hundred rapidly expanded clones derived from non-depleted graft cells. The frequencies of hyperexpanded clones fell over the following months, and after one year, T-cell counts and TCRbeta diversity were mostly attributed to newly produced T cells.

This clonotype came up a few times. No antigen is known for it. No qualities accompany the bases; no much larger clone lies one base away. The intended sense of this specimen's treatment or condition label: allogeneic hematopoietic cell transplantation with graft depleted of TCRalphabeta T cells and CD19 B cells. TCRalphabeta/CD19-depleted allogeneic hematopoietic cell grafts were given to the transplant recipients, all of whom were children. The method behind the library was PCR. The sequencing machine was an Illumina HiSeq 2500. TCR libraries were prepared with molecular barcoding, using unique molecular identifiers to normalize TCRbeta repertoire quantification. Using fastp at Q25 and MiXCR, TCRdb reprocessed the public reads and kept productive beta chains. Rows are unified per CDR3 protein, each entry keeping the most common DNA and genes. Across this sample there are about a million distinct CDR3 sequences, with less than 30% seen only once. The top ten clonotypes cover 25% to 35% of the sample.

This receptor chain uses TRBV20-1 and TRBJ2-5; the D gene assignment is perhaps TRBD1 or TRBD2, with each matching 5 bases. This TCR was recovered from a boy younger than two who had a stem cell transplant for SCID, so the T cells may come from the graft donor. Specimen: PBMCs, mostly from graft donor cells, collected 360 days after TCRalphabeta/CD19-depleted stem cell transplant. For the CDR3, the sequence is CSATPPGRQETQYF. The nucleotides are TGCAGTGCAACCCCTCCGGGACGGCAAGAGACCCAGTACTTC.